This T cell receptor (beta chain) came from a study of T cells in Graves' hyperthyroidism and ophthalmopathy (dated by TCRdb to the late 2010s). For the study in its entirety: Peripheral blood was sampled at the time of initial diagnosis, prior to any treatment. To identify distinguishing TCR V-J signatures, a discovery cohort of around 100 patients was used, comprising fewer than 45 with Graves' ophthalmopathy and around 57 with stable Graves' hyperthyroidism. An independent validation cohort of under 20 hyperthyroidism patients and about 16 patients who later progressed to ophthalmopathy tested prospective prediction of ophthalmopathy. For training and testing, the roughly 93 patients in the discovery cohort were randomly divided in a 7:3 ratio. In six Graves' hyperthyroidism patients, the study also compared T-cell repertoires from thyroid tissue with T-cell repertoires from blood. After sampling, hyperthyroidism patients received methimazole starting at 30 mg daily, and ophthalmopathy patients received high-dose intravenous methylprednisolone. The paper describes TCR Vbeta CDR3 sequencing of 120 to 150 peripheral blood samples, made up of 43 ophthalmopathy patients, around 78 hyperthyroidism patients and 17 progressor patients.

The CDR3 measures 19 amino acids from cysteine to phenylalanine. CDR3 DNA is the only sequence kept; it has 57 bases, read in frame from the first base. Taken from the germline V gene (reference sequence), the CDR1 and CDR2 loops are LNHDA and SQIVND. For this chain, trimming is 5 bases at the V end and 1 base at the J end, and the number of junction bases without a gene match is 9. The hyperthyroidism patients were between 18 and 65 years old and newly diagnosed, with a disease duration of less than 2 months. Exclusion was applied to patients with uncontrolled infections, other autoimmune diseases, pregnancy or lactation. Diagnoses were established on the basis of clinical symptoms, serum thyroxine and TRAb, thyroid ultrasound, and orbital computed tomography. For progressor patients, blood was drawn at the first diagnosis of hyperthyroidism, before any ophthalmopathy symptoms had appeared. PBMCs were separated from roughly 9.3 ml of fresh peripheral blood using Ficoll-Paque density gradient centrifugation. Progressor patients were first diagnosed with Graves' hyperthyroidism and then developed ophthalmopathy during follow-up. Total RNA was extracted with Trizol reagent, and quality was checked on an Agilent 2100 Bioanalyzer.

What the study reported, not specific to this receptor: In validation, progression to ophthalmopathy was predicted by the model with around 71% sensitivity and about 72% specificity, a median of 6.5 months before onset. No statistical method was used to set the sample size in advance, and investigators knew the group allocation. Most expanded thyroid clonotypes (frequency above 0.001) were also detected in blood, suggesting blood repertoires may reflect thyroid immune responses. A 13 V-J signature model separated ophthalmopathy from stable hyperthyroidism, with approximately 86% sensitivity and 81.08% specificity in cross-validation and 80%/75% in testing.

Only a few counts were recorded for this clonotype. Its antigen specificity is not known. Per-nucleotide qualities are absent, and no much larger clonotype sits a single base away. Amplification of TCR beta CDR3 regions was carried out from RNA transcripts. The first round of RT-PCR for the TCR CDR3 was performed with the HTBI primer set and the Qiagen OneStep RT-PCR kit. A second multiplex PCR round built the libraries, followed by size selection and purification. Paired-end sequencing of the libraries was performed with 100 bp reads on an Illumina HiSeq2000. The published analysis was carried out like this. SOAPnuke was used to process the raw data, throwing out any read that contained adapters or uncalled bases, had a mean Phred below 15, or lacked an exact constant-primer or identifier match. High-quality paired reads were merged with COPE v1.2.5, and unique nucleotide sequences were defined as clonotypes. MiTCR v1.1 was used to align the clonotypes against IMGT TRBV, TRBD and TRBJ reference segments. Analysis was restricted to V-J combinations with a frequency above 0.0001, which covered about 99% of repertoires. A TCS score was defined as the ratio between F50 (clonal expansion) and ExV (chaos), using BLOSUM62-based TCRdist between CDR3 peptides within each V-J. Welch's t-statistics and random forest reduced roughly 530 V-J features to roughly 13, which were used in a naive Bayes classifier (R e1071). Using fastp at Q25 and MiXCR, TCRdb reprocessed the public reads and kept productive beta chains. Every CDR3 protein is listed once, alongside the most common genes and DNA of its rows. The V and J calls reflect TCRdb's pipeline rather than the authors' work. The sample table contains about 290,000 distinct CDR3 sequences; only one count was recorded for roughly 13% of them. More than 7.5% of the sample is held by the ten biggest clonotypes.

Sequencing was performed on blood. The rearrangement joined TRBV19 to TRBJ2-2; TRBD2 matches 14 bases in the middle. This clonotype was obtained from a woman aged 25 to 39 with Graves' hyperthyroidism that later progressed to Graves' ophthalmopathy. The nucleotide sequence reads as follows: TGTGCCAGTAGTCCTGGACTAGCGGGAGGAGCTCTGAACACCGGGGAGCTGTTTTTT. Its translation is CASSPGLAGGALNTGELFF.